A single sample gave rise to the 9 T cell receptor beta chains below, sequenced in a study of blood T cell repertoires in COVID-19. Sequencing used immunoSEQ multiplex PCR; TCRdb keeps in-frame clones, though not all of them. The sample shows some 24,000 clones, around 86% of them seen only once. Material: peripheral blood. The receptors were sampled from a middle-aged man with active COVID-19.

The chain is built from TRBV3-1 (or the pseudogene TRBV3-2) and TRBJ2-1, with TRBD2 matching 11 bases. This CDR3 contains 17 residues. V was pared by 0 bases and J by 4 bases, with 5 bases of the junction left unmatched. Per the germline V gene, CDR1 is LGHDT and CDR2 is YNNKEL (reference sequence). The CDR3: CASSQDSGGAVYNEQFF. In DNA, the CDR3 is TGTGCCAGCAGCCAAGATAGCGGGGGGGCCGTTTACAATGAGCAGTTCTTC.

V is TRBV28 and J is TRBJ1-4; D not resolved. There are 11 residues in the CDR3. Deletions cut 6 bases from V and 8 bases from J, with 7 bases between. Germline V gives CDR1 MDHEN, CDR2 SYDVKM. The CDR3 loop reads CASSLREKLFF. CDR3 sequence (DNA): TGTGCCAGCAGCCTTCGGGAAAAACTGTTTTTT.

V and J are TRBV30 and TRBJ1-6; 8 nucleotides agree with TRBD1. V lost 8 bases to trimming and J lost 6 bases; unmatched junction nucleotides: 9. CDR3 size: 14 residues. Germline V gene lookup returns CDR1 GTSNPN and CDR2 SVGIG (reference sequence). The CDR3 loop is CAGTRDRTNSPLHF. The CDR3 DNA is TGTGCCGGCACCCGGGACAGGACTAATTCACCCCTCCACTTT.

The chain recombines TRBV29-1 with TRBJ2-5; maybe TRBD1 (6 bases). Trimming removed 1 base from V and 4 bases from J, with 13 bases in between. The germline V gene encodes CDR1 SQVTM and CDR2 ANQGSEA. The CDR3 is made up of 14 amino acids. The CDR3 DNA is TGCAGCGTTGAAGGATGGCAGGGGACAGAGACCCAGTACTTC. Its translation is CSVEGWQGTETQYF.

The chain carries TRBV29-1 and TRBJ1-1, with 9 bases that match TRBD1. This CDR3 contains 13 residues. Trimming removed 7 bases from V and 1 base from J; junction bases left unmatched: 4. CDR1 SQVTM and CDR2 ANQGSEA come from the germline V gene. The DNA for the CDR3 is TGCAGCGCCCGGACAGGGGCGAACACTGAAGCTTTCTTT. Translating gives CSARTGANTEAFF. The complete variable domain, with remaining parts taken from reference TRBV29-1 and TRBJ1-1, reads SAVISQKPSRDICQRGTSLTIQCQVDSQVTMMFWYRQQPGQSLTLIATANQGSEATYESGFVIDKFPISRPNLTFSTLTVSNMSPEDSSIYLCSARTGANTEAFFGQGTRLTVV.

This chain links TRBV7-3 with TRBJ2-3; D is unresolved. CDR1 is SGHTA and CDR2 is FQGTGA in the germline V gene. This CDR3 has 13 amino acids. V was pared by 5 bases and J by 2 bases, with 8 bases between. CDR3: CASSTRNTDTQYF. Written as DNA, the CDR3 is TGTGCCAGCAGCACCAGGAACACAGATACGCAGTATTTT.

V and J are TRBV3-1 (or the pseudogene TRBV3-2) and TRBJ2-1, with D perhaps matching TRBD1 (8 bases). The ends were cut back, 2 bases at V and 9 bases at J, with 17 bases in the middle. The CDR3 runs to 15 residues. Per the germline V gene, CDR1 is LGHDT and CDR2 is YNNKEL (reference sequence). CDR3 in DNA: TGTGCCAGCAGCCAAAGGACAGGGAGGGTCGGTGAGCAGTTCTTC. Amino acid sequence: CASSQRTGRVGEQFF.

The table lists this clone with a few counts. The rearrangement joins TRBV4-2 to TRBJ1-6, with 8 bases identical to TRBD1. The CDR3 has 16 residues. CDR1 is LGHNA, CDR2 YNFKEQ, per germline. The trim removed 0 bases at V and 4 bases at J, leaving 2 bases unmatched. The DNA of the CDR3 is TGTGCCAGCAGCCAAGAGACAGGGGTGTATAATTCACCCCTCCACTTT. It encodes CASSQETGVYNSPLHF.

This clone occurred a few times. The rearrangement uses TRBV7-9 and TRBJ1-1; D perhaps matches TRBD1 (5 bases). The CDR3 sequence is 12 residues long. Trimming left V 10 bases short and J 3 bases short, with 12 bases between. Germline values: CDR1 SEHNR, CDR2 FQNEAQ (reference sequence). CDR3: CATQSGYTEAFF. Written as DNA, the CDR3 is TGTGCCACACAATCAGGGTACACTGAAGCTTTCTTT.